Listed here are 17 T cell receptor beta chains from one sample, sequenced in a study of lymphopenia after photon versus proton radiotherapy. Here immunoSEQ multiplex PCR was the method, and the copy in TCRdb shows in-frame clones only, minus some. The table has under 65,000 clones, about 88% seen once; the top ten hold approximately 2%. The sequenced sample was peripheral blood, obtained from a patient treated with proton-based radiotherapy. The receptor set was obtained from a man aged 60-69 years with pancreatic cancer.

The sample holds one count of this clone. This chain uses TRBV5-4 with TRBJ2-3; TRBD1 matches 7 bases. Per germline, CDR1 SGHNT and CDR2 YYREEE (reference sequence). V was clipped by 2 bases and J by 2 bases; unmatched bases: 2. This CDR3 contains 14 residues. The CDR3 is CASSLGGNTDTQYF. CDR3 in DNA: TGTGCCAGCAGCTTAGGGGGCAACACAGATACGCAGTATTTT.

The chain carries TRBV5-1 and TRBJ1-2; 7 bases match TRBD1. The ends lost 5 bases at V and 3 bases at J; junction bases unmatched: 4. Germline values: CDR1 SGHRS, CDR2 YFSETQ. The CDR3 consists of 13 residues. The CDR3 loop reads CASSRTGDYGYTF. CDR3 nucleotide sequence: TGCGCCAGCAGTAGAACAGGGGACTATGGCTACACCTTC.

The chain recombines TRBV19 with TRBJ2-2, with D perhaps TRBD2 (5 bases). V shed 1 base and J shed 5 bases, with 8 bases lying between them. Germline V gene sequence: CDR1 LNHDA, CDR2 SQIVND (reference sequence). The CDR3 covers 14 residues. The CDR3 region has the DNA TGTGCCAGTAGTATAGTCCGGGGAACCGGGGAGCTGTTTTTT. As protein: CASSIVRGTGELFF.

This rearrangement joins TRBV5-6 to TRBJ2-7; 8 positions agree with TRBD1. The CDR3 consists of 15 residues. The germline CDR1 and CDR2 sequences are SGHDT and YYEEEE. V trimming: 4 bases; J trimming: 3 bases; junction bases outside the gene matches: 9. The CDR3 sequence is CASSPTGTGFYEQYF. The CDR3 coding sequence is TGTGCCAGCAGCCCTACCGGGACAGGTTTCTACGAGCAGTACTTC.

The chain recombines TRBV5-1 with TRBJ1-1, with 7 bases lining up with TRBD1. Germline assignment: CDR1 SGHRS and CDR2 YFSETQ. Unmatched junction bases numbered 21, after V lost 4 bases and J lost 6 bases. This CDR3 is 18 amino acids long. The CDR3 here is CASSNGQAAGIMFPEAFF. As DNA, the CDR3 is TGCGCCAGCAGCAATGGACAGGCCGCCGGTATTATGTTCCCTGAAGCTTTCTTT.

The chain recombines TRBV28 with TRBJ2-7; D not certain. The CDR3 contains 16 residues. Trimming pared 3 bases from V and 0 bases from J, leaving 15 bases between. CDR1 is MDHEN and CDR2 is SYDVKM in the germline V gene. CDR3 loop: CASSFLHPPSSYEQYF. The CDR3 DNA reads TGTGCCAGCAGTTTCTTACATCCGCCGAGCTCCTACGAGCAGTACTTC.

Only a few counts were recorded for this clone. The V call is TRBV5-1, the J call TRBJ2-2, with TRBD1 matching over 9 bases. This CDR3 region has 15 residues. The V segment lost 6 bases and the J segment 7 bases; nucleotides outside the gene matches: 10. In germline, CDR1 is SGHRS, CDR2 YFSETQ. The CDR3 region is CASMAYRGHGGELFF. The CDR3 DNA reads TGCGCCAGCATGGCCTACAGGGGGCATGGCGGGGAGCTGTTTTTT.

This sequence joins TRBV4-1 and TRBJ2-7; 7 bases align to TRBD1. Germline lookup yields CDR1 MGHRA and CDR2 YSYEKL. This CDR3 region has 14 residues. V shed 0 bases, J shed 6 bases, and the junction held 5 bases outside the gene matches. The CDR3 nucleotides are TGCGCCAGCAGCCAAGACGACAGGGCGCGCGAGCAGTACTTC. Protein sequence: CASSQDDRAREQYF.

The rearrangement links TRBV10-3 to TRBJ1-1; D might be TRBD1 (5 bases). The germline gives CDR1 ENHRY, CDR2 SYGVKD. The CDR3 runs to 13 residues. V shed 4 bases and J shed 1 base, with 7 bases lying between them. The CDR3, as DNA: TGTGCCATCAGTGCAGGACAGAACACTGAAGCTTTCTTT. This sequence encodes CAISAGQNTEAFF.

Written as DNA, the CDR3 is TGTGCCAGTGTGGGACAGGCCCGAGTTGAAGCTTTCTTT. It codes for CASVGQARVEAFF. The rearrangement uses TRBV6-5 and TRBJ1-1, with 8 positions matching TRBD1. Trimming at V came to 9 bases and at J to 7 bases, leaving 10 bases not matched to a gene. This CDR3 contains 13 residues. Germline loops: CDR1 MNHEY, CDR2 SVGAGI.

This chain connects TRBV7-2 to TRBJ1-1, with D possibly being TRBD1 (6 bases). The V end was cut by 5 bases, the J end by 1 base, with 8 bases between. Germline V gene sequence: CDR1 SGHTA, CDR2 FQGNSA. This CDR3 contains 13 residues. The CDR3: CASSLGANTEAFF. The CDR3 DNA sequence: TGTGCCAGCAGCCTGGGGGCGAACACTGAAGCTTTCTTT.

CDR3 coding DNA: TGTGCCTGGGGAGTGTGGGCGACAGGGAGCTCCTACGAGCAGTACTTC. Protein product: CAWGVWATGSSYEQYF. The V call is TRBV30, the J call TRBJ2-7; 7 bases are shared with TRBD1. The germline V gene encodes CDR1 GTSNPN and CDR2 SVGIG (reference sequence). J lost 0 bases, V lost 5 bases, and 13 bases had no gene match. The CDR3 is made up of 16 amino acids.

This chain connects TRBV7-2 to TRBJ2-7; TRBD1 aligns across 9 bases. J lost 3 bases, V lost 5 bases, and 8 bases had no gene match. This CDR3 is built from 15 residues. Germline V gene sequence: CDR1 SGHTA, CDR2 FQGNSA. The CDR3 protein is CASSPGTGLGYEQYF. The CDR3, as DNA: TGTGCCAGCAGCCCCGGGACAGGGTTAGGCTACGAGCAGTACTTC. The full variable domain, completed using reference TRBV7-2 and TRBJ2-7, is GAGVSQSPSNKVTEKGKDVELRCDPISGHTALYWYRQSLGQGLEFLIYFQGNSAPDKSGLPSDRFSAERTGGSVSTLTIQRTQQEDSAVYLCASSPGTGLGYEQYFGPGTRLTVT.

The chain is built from TRBV2 and TRBJ2-5, with D possibly matching TRBD2 (6 bases). This CDR3 comprises 14 residues. Germline V gene data show CDR1 as SNHLY and CDR2 as FYNNEI. The germline V and J ends were trimmed by 9 bases and 5 bases, with 19 bases remaining between them. The CDR3 loop reads CASSGRERGETQYF. As DNA, the CDR3 is TGTGCCAGTTCAGGGCGGGAACGGGGTGAGACCCAGTACTTC.

The chain combines TRBV28 with TRBJ1-1; TRBD1 might be the D (5 bases). V was cut by 3 bases and J by 0 bases, with 5 bases left in between. The CDR3 consists of 13 residues. CDR1 and CDR2 (germline): MDHEN, SYDVKM. The CDR3 region is CASSLGVNTEAFF. The CDR3 DNA sequence: TGTGCCAGCAGTTTGGGGGTGAACACTGAAGCTTTCTTT.

V usage is TRBV5-4 and J usage is TRBJ1-2; D perhaps matches TRBD1 (5 bases). Germline V gene data show CDR1 as SGHNT and CDR2 as YYREEE (reference sequence). V gave up 3 bases and J gave up 8 bases, with 20 bases separating them. CDR3 length: 15 residues. This chain's CDR3 is CASSSGGGRAGGYTF. CDR3 DNA sequence: TGTGCCAGCAGCTCCGGCGGGGGTCGGGCTGGGGGCTACACCTTC.

J is TRBJ2-5 and V is TRBV5-4; TRBD1 matches 11 bases. Germline lookup yields CDR1 SGHNT and CDR2 YYREEE (reference sequence). The V segment lost 4 bases and the J segment 5 bases; nucleotides outside the gene matches: 7. This CDR3 comprises 15 residues. Here the CDR3 reads CASSLRTGGTETQYF. The CDR3 region has the DNA TGTGCCAGCAGCCTCCGGACAGGGGGCACGGAGACCCAGTACTTC.